A single T cell receptor (beta chain) is shown here with its context. Its matching antigen is unknown. This record belongs to a study of STAT3 mutations in large granular lymphocyte leukemia. At the level of the study: Canonical activating STAT3 mutations were detected in roughly half of the longitudinally sequenced T-LGLL patients. Study-wide results and caveats: In T-cell large granular lymphocyte leukemia, about half of patients showed multiple immunodominant subclonotypes. In some patients, a small highly pathogenic clone possibly went undetected. Some patients had dominant TCR clones larger than their STAT3 mutant burden.

The repertoire was sequenced with immunoSEQ multiplex PCR; TCRdb's copy has only in-frame clones and lacks some. This sample has around 12,000 clones; roughly 80% occur once, and the top ten carry about half. The CDR3 has 13 residues. The germline gives CDR1 KGHSH, CDR2 LQKENI. V was trimmed by 0 bases and J by 4 bases, leaving 6 bases between them. Sequencing was performed on peripheral blood mononuclear cells. The rearrangement links TRBV18 to TRBJ1-1; unclear D gene. This sequence was found in a man between 60 and 75 years old with T-cell large granular lymphocyte leukemia. Some clones in this sample may be carry-over from other donors' samples. This CDR3 reads CASSPPSSTEAFF. DNA of the CDR3: TGTGCCAGCTCACCACCGAGCAGCACTGAAGCTTTCTTT.